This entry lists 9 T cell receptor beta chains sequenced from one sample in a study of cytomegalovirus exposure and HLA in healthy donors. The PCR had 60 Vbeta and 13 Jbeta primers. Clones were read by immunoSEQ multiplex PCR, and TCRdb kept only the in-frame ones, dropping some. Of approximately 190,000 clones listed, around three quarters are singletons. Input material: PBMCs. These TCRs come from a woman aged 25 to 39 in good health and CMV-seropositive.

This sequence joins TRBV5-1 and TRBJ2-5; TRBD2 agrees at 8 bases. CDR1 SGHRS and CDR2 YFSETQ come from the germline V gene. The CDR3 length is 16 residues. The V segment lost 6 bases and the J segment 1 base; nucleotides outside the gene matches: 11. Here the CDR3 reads CASTPRGGGTQETQYF. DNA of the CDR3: TGCGCCAGCACCCCACGAGGCGGGGGGACCCAAGAGACCCAGTACTTC. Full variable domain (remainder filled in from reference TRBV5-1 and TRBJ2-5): KAGVTQTPRYLIKTRGQQVTLSCSPISGHRSVSWYQQTPGQGLQFLFEYFSETQRNKGNFPGRFSGRQFSNSRSEMNVSTLELGDSALYLCASTPRGGGTQETQYFGPGTRLLVL.

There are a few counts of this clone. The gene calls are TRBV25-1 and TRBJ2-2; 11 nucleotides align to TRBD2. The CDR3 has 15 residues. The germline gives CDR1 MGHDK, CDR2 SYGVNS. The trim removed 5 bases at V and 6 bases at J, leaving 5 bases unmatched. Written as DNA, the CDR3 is TGTGCCAGCAGTACTAGCGGGAGTGAATCCGGGGAGCTGTTTTTT. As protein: CASSTSGSESGELFF.

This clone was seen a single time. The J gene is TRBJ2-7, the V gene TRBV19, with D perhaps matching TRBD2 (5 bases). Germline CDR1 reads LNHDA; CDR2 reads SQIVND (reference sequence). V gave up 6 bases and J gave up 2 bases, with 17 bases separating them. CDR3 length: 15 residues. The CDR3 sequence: CASRSKGPGAYEQYF. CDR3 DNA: TGTGCCAGTAGATCCAAGGGCCCCGGGGCCTACGAGCAGTACTTC.

The CDR3 DNA reads as TGTGCCAGCAGTCTCGACAGGGAGGACTATGGCTACACCTTC. Its protein product is CASSLDREDYGYTF. This chain joins TRBV6-6 and TRBJ1-2; 7 positions agree with TRBD1. Germline V gene lookup returns CDR1 MNHNY and CDR2 SVGAGI (reference sequence). This CDR3 region has 14 residues. V lost 5 bases to trimming and J lost 3 bases; unmatched junction nucleotides: 6.

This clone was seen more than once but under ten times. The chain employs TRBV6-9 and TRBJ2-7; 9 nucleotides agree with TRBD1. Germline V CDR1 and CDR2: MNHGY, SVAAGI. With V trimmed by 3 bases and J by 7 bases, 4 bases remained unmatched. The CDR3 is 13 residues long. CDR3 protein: CASSYSDRGEQYF. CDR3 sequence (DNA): TGTGCCAGCAGTTACTCGGACAGGGGTGAGCAGTACTTC.

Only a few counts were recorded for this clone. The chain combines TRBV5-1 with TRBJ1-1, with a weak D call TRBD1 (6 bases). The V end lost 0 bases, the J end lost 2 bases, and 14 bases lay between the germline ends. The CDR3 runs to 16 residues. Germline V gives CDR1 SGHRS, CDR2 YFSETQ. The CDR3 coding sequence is TGCGCCAGCAGCTTGGGGATAGACAGGCCTAACACTGAAGCTTTCTTT. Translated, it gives CASSLGIDRPNTEAFF.

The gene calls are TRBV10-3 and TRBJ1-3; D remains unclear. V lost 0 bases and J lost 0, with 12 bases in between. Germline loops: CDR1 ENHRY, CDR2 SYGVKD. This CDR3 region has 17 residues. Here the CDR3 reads CAISESRRFFSGNTIYF. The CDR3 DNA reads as TGTGCCATCAGTGAGTCGAGGAGGTTCTTCTCTGGAAACACCATATATTTT.

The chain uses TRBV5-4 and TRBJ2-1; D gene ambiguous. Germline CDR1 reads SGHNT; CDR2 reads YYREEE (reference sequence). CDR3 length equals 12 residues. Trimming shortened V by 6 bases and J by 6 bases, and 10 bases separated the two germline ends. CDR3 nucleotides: TGTGCCAGCACCCTGCCGGGCAATGAGCAGTTCTTC. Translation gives CASTLPGNEQFF.

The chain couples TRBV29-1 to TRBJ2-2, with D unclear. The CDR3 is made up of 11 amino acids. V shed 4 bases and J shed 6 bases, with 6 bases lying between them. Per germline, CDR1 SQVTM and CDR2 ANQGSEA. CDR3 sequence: CSVANPGELFF. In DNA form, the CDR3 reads TGCAGCGTTGCTAATCCCGGGGAGCTGTTTTTT.